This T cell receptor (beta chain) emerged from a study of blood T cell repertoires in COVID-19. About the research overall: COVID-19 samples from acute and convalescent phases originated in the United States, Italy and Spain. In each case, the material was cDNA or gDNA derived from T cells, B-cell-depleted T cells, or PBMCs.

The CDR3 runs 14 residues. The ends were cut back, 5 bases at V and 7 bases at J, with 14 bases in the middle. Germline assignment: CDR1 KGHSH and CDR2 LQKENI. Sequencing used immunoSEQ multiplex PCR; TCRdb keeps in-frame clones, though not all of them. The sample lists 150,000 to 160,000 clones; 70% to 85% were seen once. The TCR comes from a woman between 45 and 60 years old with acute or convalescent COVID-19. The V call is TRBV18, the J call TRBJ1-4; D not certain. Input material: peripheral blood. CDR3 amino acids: CASSEVIGGEKLFF. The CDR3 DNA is TGTGCCAGCTCAGAGGTAATAGGTGGTGAAAAACTGTTTTTT.